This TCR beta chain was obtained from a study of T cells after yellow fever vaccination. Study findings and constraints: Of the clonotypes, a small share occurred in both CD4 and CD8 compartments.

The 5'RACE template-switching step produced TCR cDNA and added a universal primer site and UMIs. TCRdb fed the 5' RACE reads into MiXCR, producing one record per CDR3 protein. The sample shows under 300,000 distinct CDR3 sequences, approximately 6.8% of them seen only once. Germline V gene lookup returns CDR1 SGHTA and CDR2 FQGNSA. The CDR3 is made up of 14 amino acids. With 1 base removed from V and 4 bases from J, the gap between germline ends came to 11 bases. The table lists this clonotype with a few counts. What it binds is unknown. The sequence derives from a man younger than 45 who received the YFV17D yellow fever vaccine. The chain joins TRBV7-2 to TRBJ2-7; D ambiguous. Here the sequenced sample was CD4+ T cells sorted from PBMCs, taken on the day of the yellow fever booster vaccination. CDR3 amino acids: CASSLVHGRYEQYF. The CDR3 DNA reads TGTGCCAGCAGCTTAGTACACGGCAGGTACGAGCAGTACTTC. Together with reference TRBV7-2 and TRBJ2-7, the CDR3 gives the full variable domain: GAGVSQSPSNKVTEKGKDVELRCDPISGHTALYWYRQSLGQGLEFLIYFQGNSAPDKSGLPSDRFSAERTGGSVSTLTIQRTQQEDSAVYLCASSLVHGRYEQYFGPGTRLTVT.